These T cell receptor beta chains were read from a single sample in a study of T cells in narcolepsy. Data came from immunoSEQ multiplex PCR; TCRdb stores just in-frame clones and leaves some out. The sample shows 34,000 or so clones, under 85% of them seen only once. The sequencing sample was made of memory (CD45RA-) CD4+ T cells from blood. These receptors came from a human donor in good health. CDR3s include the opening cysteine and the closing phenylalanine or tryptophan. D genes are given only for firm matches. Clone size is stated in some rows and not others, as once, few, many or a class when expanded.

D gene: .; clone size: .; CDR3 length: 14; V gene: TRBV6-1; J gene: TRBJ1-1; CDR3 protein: CASRPRRMNTEAFF; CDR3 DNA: TGTGCCAGCAGACCCCGACGGATGAACACTGAAGCTTTCTTT
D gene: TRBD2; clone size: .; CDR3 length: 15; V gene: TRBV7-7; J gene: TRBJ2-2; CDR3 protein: CASSRTSGNTGELFF; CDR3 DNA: TGTGCCAGCAGCCGGACTAGCGGGAACACCGGGGAGCTGTTTTTT
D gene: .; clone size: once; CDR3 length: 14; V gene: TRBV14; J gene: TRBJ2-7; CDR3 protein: CASSQLGAPYEQYF; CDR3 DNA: TGTGCCAGCAGCCAATTGGGGGCCCCCTACGAGCAGTACTTC
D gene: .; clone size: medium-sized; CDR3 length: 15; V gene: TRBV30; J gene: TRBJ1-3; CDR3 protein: CAWTKQVDTGNTIYF; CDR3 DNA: TGTGCCTGGACGAAACAAGTGGATACTGGAAACACCATATATTTT
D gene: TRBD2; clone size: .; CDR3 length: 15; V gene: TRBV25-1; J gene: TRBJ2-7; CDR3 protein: CASKKAGGNSYEQYF; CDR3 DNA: TGTGCCAGCAAAAAAGCGGGAGGCAACTCCTACGAGCAGTACTTC
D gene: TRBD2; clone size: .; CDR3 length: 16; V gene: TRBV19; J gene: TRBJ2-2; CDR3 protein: CASSLWSSGSTGELFF; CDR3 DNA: TGTGCCAGTAGTCTGTGGTCTAGCGGGAGTACCGGGGAGCTGTTTTTT
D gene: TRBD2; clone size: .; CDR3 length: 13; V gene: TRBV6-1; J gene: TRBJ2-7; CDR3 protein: CASRTSGRNEQYF; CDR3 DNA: TGTGCCAGCCGGACTAGCGGGAGGAACGAGCAGTACTTC
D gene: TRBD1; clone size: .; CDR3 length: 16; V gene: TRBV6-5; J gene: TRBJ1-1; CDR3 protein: CASSYVGQGLNTEAFF; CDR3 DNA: TGTGCCAGCAGTTACGTCGGACAGGGTCTGAACACTGAAGCTTTCTTT
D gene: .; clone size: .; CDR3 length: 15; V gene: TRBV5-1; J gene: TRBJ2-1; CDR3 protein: CASSPAGTSYNEQFF; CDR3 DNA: TGCGCCAGCAGCCCCGCCGGGACTTCGTACAATGAGCAGTTCTTC
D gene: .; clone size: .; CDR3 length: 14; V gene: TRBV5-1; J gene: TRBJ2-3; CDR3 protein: CASSLGGSFDTQYF; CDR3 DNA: TGCGCCAGCAGCTTGGGTGGGAGCTTCGATACGCAGTATTTT
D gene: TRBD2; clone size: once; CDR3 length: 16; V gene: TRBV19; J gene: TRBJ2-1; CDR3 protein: CASSSNGLAANNEQFF; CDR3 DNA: TGTGCCAGTAGTTCTAATGGACTAGCGGCCAACAATGAGCAGTTCTTC
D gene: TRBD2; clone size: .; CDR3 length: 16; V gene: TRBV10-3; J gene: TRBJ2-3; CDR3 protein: CAIRGGAGANTDTQYF; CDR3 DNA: TGTGCCATCAGGGGGGGAGCGGGAGCGAACACAGATACGCAGTATTTT
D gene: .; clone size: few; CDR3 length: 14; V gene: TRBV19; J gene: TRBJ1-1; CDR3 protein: CASSISGKGTEAFF; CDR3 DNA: TGTGCCAGTAGTATTTCGGGGAAAGGGACTGAAGCTTTCTTT
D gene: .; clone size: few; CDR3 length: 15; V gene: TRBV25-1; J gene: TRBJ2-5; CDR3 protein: CASSEWRGEGETQYF; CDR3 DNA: TGTGCCAGCAGTGAATGGAGAGGGGAAGGAGAGACCCAGTACTTC
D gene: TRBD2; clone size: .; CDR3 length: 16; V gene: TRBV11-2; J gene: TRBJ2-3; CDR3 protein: CASSLVPGGNTDTQYF; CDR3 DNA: TGTGCCAGCAGCTTAGTTCCGGGAGGCAACACAGATACGCAGTATTTT
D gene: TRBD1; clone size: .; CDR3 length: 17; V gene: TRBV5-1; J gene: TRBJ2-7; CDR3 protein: CASTPNFRTGGSYEQYF; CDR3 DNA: TGCGCCAGCACGCCCAACTTCAGGACAGGGGGCTCCTACGAGCAGTACTTC
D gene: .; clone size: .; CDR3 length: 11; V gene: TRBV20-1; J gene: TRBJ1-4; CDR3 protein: CSATQNEKLFF; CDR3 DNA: TGCAGTGCTACCCAAAATGAAAAACTGTTTTTT
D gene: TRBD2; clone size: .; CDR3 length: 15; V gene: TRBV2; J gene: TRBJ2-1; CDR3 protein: CASSRASGGNNEQFF; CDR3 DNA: TGTGCCAGCAGTCGAGCTAGCGGGGGGAACAATGAGCAGTTCTTC
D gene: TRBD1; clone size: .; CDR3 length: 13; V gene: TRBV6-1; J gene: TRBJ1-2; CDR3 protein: CASKTGWDYGYTF; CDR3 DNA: TGTGCCAGCAAGACAGGGTGGGATTATGGCTACACCTTC
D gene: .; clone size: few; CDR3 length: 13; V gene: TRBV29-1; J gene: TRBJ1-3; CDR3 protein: CSVVMATGNTIYF; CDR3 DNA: TGCAGCGTTGTGATGGCTACTGGAAACACCATATATTTT
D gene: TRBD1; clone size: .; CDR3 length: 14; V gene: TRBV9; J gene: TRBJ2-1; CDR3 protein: CASSPGQGNGEQFF; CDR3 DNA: TGTGCCAGCAGCCCTGGACAGGGTAACGGTGAGCAGTTCTTC
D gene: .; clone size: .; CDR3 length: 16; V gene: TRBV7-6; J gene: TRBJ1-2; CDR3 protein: CASSLDQGGAEGGYTF; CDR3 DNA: TGTGCCAGCAGCTTGGATCAAGGAGGGGCCGAGGGTGGCTACACCTTC
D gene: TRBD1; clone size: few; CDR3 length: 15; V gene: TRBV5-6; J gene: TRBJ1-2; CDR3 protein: CASSAGGTKGFGYTF; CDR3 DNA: TGTGCCAGCAGCGCAGGGGGCACGAAAGGGTTCGGCTACACCTTC
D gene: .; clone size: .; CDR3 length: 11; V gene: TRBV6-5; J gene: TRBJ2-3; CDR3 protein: CASGMGNTQYF; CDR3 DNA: TGTGCCAGCGGGATGGGGAATACGCAGTATTTT
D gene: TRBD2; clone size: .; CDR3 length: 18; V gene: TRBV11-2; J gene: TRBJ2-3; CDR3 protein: CASSLGRGAGANTDTQYF; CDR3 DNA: TGTGCCAGCAGCTTAGGACGGGGAGCGGGAGCGAACACAGATACGCAGTATTTT
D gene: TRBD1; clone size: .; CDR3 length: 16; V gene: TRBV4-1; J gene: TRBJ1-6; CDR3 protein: CASSQEGTGVRSPLHF; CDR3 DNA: TGCGCCAGCAGCCAAGAAGGGACAGGCGTAAGATCACCCCTCCACTTT
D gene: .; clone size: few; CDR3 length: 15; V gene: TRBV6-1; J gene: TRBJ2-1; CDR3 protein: CASNSGTDAYNEQFF; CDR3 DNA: TGTGCCAGCAACTCCGGGACGGATGCCTACAATGAGCAGTTCTTC
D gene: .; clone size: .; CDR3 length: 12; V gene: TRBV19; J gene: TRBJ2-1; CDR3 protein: CASSILRGEQFF; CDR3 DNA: TGTGCCAGTAGTATTCTCCGGGGGGAGCAGTTCTTC
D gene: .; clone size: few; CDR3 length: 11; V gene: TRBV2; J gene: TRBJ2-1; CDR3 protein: CASSEESEQFF; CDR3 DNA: TGTGCCAGCAGTGAAGAAAGTGAGCAGTTCTTC
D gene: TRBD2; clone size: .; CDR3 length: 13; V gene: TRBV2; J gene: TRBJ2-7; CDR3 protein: CASTWTSAYEQYF; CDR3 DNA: TGTGCCAGCACTTGGACTAGCGCCTACGAGCAGTACTTC
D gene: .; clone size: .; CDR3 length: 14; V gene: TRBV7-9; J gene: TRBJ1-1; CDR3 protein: CASSLPSRNTEAFF; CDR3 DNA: TGTGCCAGCAGCTTACCAAGTCGGAACACTGAAGCTTTCTTT
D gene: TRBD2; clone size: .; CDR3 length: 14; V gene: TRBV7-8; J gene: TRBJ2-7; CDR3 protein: CASSLGGLSYEQYF; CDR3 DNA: TGTGCCAGCAGCTTGGGAGGGCTCTCCTACGAGCAGTACTTC
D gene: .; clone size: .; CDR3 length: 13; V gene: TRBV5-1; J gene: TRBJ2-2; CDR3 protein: CASSFPEDGELFF; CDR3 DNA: TGCGCCAGCAGCTTCCCTGAGGACGGGGAGCTGTTTTTT
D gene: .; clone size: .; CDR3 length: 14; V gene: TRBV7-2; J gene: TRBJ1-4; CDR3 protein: CASSLGGVPEKLFF; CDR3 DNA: TGTGCCAGCAGCTTAGGCGGGGTTCCGGAAAAACTGTTTTTT
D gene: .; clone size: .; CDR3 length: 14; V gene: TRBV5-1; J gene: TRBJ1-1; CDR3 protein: CASSSTGIRSTAFF; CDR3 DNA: TGCGCCAGCAGCTCCACAGGGATCAGGAGTACGGCTTTCTTT
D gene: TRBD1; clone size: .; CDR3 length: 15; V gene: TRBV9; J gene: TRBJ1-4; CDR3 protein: CASSVGARTGEKLFF; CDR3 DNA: TGTGCCAGCAGCGTAGGTGCTCGGACAGGTGAAAAACTGTTTTTT
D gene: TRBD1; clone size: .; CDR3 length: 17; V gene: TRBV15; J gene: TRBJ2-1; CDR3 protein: CATSRVRDRGLNNEQFF; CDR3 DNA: TGTGCCACCAGCAGAGTTCGGGACAGGGGGCTCAACAATGAGCAGTTCTTC
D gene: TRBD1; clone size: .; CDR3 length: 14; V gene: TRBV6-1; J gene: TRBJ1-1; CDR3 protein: CASSSLDRATEAFF; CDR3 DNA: TGTGCCAGCAGTTCCCTGGACAGGGCCACTGAAGCTTTCTTT
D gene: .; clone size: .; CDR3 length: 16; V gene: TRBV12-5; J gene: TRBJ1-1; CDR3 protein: CASGLVLVPGNTEAFF; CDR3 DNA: TGTGCTAGTGGTTTGGTACTAGTTCCAGGGAACACTGAAGCTTTCTTT
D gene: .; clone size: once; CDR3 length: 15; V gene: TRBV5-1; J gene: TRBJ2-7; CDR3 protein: CASSLTGGWSYEQYF; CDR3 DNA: TGCGCCAGCAGCTTGACGGGGGGCTGGAGTTACGAGCAGTACTTC
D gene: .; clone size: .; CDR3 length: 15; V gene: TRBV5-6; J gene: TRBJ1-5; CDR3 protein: CASTQGGKYNQPQHF; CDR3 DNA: TGTGCCAGCACCCAAGGGGGGAAATACAATCAGCCCCAGCATTTT
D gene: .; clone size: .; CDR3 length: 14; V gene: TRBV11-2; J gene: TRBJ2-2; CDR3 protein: CASSLPHGSGELFF; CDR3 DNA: TGTGCCAGCAGCTTACCCCATGGGTCCGGGGAGCTGTTTTTT